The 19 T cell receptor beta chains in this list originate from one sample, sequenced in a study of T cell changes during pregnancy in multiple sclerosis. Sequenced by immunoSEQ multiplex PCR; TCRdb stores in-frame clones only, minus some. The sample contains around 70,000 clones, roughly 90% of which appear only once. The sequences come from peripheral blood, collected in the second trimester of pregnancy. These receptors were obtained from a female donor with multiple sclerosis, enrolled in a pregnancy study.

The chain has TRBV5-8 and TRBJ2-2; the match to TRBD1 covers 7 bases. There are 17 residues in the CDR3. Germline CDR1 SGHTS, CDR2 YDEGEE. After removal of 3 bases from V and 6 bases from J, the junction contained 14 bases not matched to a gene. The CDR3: CASSSGIGTGDPGELFF. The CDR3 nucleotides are TGTGCCAGCAGCTCAGGAATAGGAACAGGGGATCCCGGGGAGCTGTTTTTT.

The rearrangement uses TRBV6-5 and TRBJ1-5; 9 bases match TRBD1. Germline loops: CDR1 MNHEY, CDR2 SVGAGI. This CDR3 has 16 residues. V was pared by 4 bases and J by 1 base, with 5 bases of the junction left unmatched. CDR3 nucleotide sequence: TGTGCCAGCAGTTCCTCGGACAGGGGAAGCAATCAGCCCCAGCATTTT. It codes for CASSSSDRGSNQPQHF.

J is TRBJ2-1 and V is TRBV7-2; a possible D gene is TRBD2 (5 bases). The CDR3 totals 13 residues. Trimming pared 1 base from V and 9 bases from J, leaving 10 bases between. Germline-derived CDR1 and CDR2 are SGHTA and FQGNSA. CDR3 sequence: CASSLEGSIEQFF. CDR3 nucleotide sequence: TGTGCCAGCAGCTTAGAAGGGAGTATTGAGCAGTTCTTC.

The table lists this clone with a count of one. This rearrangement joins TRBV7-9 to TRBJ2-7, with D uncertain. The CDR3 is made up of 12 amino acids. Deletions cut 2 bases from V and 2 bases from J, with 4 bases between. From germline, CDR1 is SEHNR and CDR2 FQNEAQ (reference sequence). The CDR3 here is CASSLSPYEQYF. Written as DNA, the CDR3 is TGTGCCAGCAGCTTAAGCCCCTACGAGCAGTACTTC.

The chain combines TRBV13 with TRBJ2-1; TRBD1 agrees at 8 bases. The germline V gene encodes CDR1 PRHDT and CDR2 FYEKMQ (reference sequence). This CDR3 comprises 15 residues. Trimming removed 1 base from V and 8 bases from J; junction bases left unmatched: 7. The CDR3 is CASSLAGQGTYEQFF. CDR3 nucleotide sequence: TGTGCCAGCAGCTTAGCAGGACAGGGAACCTATGAGCAGTTCTTC.

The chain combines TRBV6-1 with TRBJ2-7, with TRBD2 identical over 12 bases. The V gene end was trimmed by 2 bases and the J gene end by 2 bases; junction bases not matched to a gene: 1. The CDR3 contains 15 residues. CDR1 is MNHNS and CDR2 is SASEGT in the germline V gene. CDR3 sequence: CASSERLAGAYEQYF. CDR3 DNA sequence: TGTGCCAGCAGTGAACGACTAGCGGGGGCCTACGAGCAGTACTTC.

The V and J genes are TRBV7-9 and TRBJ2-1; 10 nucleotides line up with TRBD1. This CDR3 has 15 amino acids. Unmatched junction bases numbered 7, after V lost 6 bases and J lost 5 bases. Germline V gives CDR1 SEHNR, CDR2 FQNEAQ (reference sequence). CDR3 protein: CASREGTGVHNEQFF. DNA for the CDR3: TGTGCCAGCAGGGAGGGGACAGGGGTTCACAATGAGCAGTTCTTC.

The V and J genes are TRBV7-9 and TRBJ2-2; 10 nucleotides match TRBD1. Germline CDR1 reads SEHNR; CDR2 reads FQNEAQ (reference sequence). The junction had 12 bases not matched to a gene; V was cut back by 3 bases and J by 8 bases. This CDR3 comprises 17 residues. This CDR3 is CASSFPPGQGSRGELFF. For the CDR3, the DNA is TGTGCCAGCAGCTTTCCTCCGGGACAGGGGAGTCGTGGGGAGCTGTTTTTT.

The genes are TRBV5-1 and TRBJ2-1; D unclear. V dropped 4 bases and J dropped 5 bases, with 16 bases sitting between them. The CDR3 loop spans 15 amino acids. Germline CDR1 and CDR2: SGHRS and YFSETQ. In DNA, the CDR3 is TGCGCCAGCAGCCCACCGAACACCTTTAACAATGAGCAGTTCTTC. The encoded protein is CASSPPNTFNNEQFF.

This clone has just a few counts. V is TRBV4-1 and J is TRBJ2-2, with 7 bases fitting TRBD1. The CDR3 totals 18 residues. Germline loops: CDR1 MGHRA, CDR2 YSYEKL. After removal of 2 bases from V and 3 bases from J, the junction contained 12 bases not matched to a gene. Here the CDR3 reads CASSQLVTRGQDTGELFF. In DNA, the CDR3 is TGCGCCAGCAGCCAATTAGTTACGAGGGGGCAGGACACCGGGGAGCTGTTTTTT.

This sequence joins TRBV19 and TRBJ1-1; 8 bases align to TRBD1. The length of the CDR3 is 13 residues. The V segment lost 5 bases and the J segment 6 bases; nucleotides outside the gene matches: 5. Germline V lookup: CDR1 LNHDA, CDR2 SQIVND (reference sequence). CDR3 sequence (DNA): TGTGCCAGTAGTCGCGGACAGGGTGCTGAAGCTTTCTTT. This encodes CASSRGQGAEAFF. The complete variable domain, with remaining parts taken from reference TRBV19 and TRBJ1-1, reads DGGITQSPKYLFRKEGQNVTLSCEQNLNHDAMYWYRQDPGQGLRLIYYSQIVNDFQKGDIAEGYSVSREKKESFPLTVTSAQKNPTAFYLCASSRGQGAEAFFGQGTRLTVV.

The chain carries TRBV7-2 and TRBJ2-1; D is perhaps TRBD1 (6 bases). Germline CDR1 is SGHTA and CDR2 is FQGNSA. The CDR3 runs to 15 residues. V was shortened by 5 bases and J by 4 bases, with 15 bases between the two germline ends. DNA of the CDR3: TGTGCCAGCAGCCCGGACAGCTATTCGTACAATGAGCAGTTCTTC. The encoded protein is CASSPDSYSYNEQFF.

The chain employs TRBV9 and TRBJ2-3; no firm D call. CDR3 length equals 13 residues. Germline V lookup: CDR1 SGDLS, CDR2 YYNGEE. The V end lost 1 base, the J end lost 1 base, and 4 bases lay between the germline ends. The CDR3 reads CASSVQGTDTQYF. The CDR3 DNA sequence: TGTGCCAGCAGCGTACAGGGCACAGATACGCAGTATTTT.

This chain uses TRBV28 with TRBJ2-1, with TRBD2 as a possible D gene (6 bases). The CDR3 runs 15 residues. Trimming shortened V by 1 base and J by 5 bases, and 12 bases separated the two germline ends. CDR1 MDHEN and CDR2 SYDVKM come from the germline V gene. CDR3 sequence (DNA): TGTGCCAGCAGTTTATTGAGTCGGGAGAACAATGAGCAGTTCTTC. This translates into CASSLLSRENNEQFF.

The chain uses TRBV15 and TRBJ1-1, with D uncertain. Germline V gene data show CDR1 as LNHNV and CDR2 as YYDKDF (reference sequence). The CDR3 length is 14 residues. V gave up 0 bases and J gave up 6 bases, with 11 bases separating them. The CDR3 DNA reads TGTGCCACCAGCAGAGATTTGGCGGGGTCTGAAGCTTTCTTT. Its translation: CATSRDLAGSEAFF.

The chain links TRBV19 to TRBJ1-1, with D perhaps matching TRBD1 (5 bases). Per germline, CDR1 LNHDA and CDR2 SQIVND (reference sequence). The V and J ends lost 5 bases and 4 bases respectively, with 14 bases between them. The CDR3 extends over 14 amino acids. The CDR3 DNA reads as TGTGCCAGTAGTTTCCCGGGGGGAGGCACTGAAGCTTTCTTT. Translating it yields CASSFPGGGTEAFF.

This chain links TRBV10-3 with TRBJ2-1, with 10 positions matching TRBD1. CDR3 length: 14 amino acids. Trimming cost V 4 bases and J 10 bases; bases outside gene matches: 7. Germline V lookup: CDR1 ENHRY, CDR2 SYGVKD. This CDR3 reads CAISGGQGTIEQFF. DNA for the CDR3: TGTGCCATCAGTGGGGGACAGGGGACAATCGAGCAGTTCTTC.

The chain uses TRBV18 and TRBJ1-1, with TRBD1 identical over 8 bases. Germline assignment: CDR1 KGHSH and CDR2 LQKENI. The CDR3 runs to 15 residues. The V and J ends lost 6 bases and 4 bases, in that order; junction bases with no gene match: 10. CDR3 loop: CASSPGAGGFTEAFF. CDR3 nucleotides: TGTGCCAGCTCCCCAGGGGCAGGGGGCTTCACTGAAGCTTTCTTT.

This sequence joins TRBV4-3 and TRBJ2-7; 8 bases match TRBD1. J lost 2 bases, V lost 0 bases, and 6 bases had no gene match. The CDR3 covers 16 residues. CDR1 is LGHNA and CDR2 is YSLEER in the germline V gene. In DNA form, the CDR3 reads TGCGCCAGCAGCCAAGATAGGGCGGGACAGGCCTACGAGCAGTACTTC. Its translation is CASSQDRAGQAYEQYF.